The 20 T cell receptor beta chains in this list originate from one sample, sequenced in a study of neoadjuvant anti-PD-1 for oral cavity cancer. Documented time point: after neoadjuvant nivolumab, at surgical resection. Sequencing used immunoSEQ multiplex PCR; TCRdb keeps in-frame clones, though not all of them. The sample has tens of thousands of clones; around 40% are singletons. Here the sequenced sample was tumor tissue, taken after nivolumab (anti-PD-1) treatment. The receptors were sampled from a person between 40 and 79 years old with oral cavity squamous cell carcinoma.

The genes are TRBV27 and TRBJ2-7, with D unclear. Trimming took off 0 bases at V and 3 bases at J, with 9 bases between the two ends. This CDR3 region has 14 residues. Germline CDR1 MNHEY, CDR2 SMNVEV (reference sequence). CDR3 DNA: TGTGCCAGCAGTTTATCGTTAGCCCACTACGAGCAGTACTTC. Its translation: CASSLSLAHYEQYF.

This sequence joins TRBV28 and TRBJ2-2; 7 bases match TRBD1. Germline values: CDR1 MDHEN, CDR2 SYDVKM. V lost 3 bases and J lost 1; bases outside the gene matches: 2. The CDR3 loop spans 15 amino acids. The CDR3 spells CASSFWTGNTGELFF. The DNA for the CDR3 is TGTGCCAGCAGTTTCTGGACAGGGAACACCGGGGAGCTGTTTTTT.

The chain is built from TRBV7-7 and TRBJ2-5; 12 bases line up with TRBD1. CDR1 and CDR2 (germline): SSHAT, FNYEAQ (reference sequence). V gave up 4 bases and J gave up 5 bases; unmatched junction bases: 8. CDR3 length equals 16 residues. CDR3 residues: CASSSGTGGSRETQYF. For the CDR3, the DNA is TGTGCCAGCAGCTCCGGGACAGGGGGCTCGCGGGAGACCCAGTACTTC. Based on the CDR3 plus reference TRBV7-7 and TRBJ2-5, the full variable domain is GAGVSQSPRYKVTKRGQDVTLRCDPISSHATLYWYQQALGQGPEFLTYFNYEAQPDKSGLPSDRFSAERPEGSISTLTIQRTEQRDSAMYRCASSSGTGGSRETQYFGPGTRLLVL.

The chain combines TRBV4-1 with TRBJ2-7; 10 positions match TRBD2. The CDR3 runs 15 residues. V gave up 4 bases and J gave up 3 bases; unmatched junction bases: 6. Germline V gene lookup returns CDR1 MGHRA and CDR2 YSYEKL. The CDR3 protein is CASSRSLAGDYEQYF. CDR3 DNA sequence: TGCGCCAGCAGCCGGTCCCTAGCGGGAGACTACGAGCAGTACTTC.

CDR3 residues: CASSYRGPYGYTF. The CDR3 DNA reads as TGTGCCAGCAGTTACAGGGGGCCCTATGGCTACACCTTC. This chain uses TRBV6-5 with TRBJ1-2; 7 bases align to TRBD1. The CDR3 is made up of 13 amino acids. V shed 2 bases, J shed 4 bases, and the junction held 1 base outside the gene matches. CDR1 and CDR2 from the germline V gene are MNHEY and SVGAGI.

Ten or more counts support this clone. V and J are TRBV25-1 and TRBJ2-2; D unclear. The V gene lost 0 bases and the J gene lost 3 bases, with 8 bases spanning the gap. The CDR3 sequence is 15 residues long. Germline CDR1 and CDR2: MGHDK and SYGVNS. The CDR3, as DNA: TGTGCCAGCAGTGAATACATGGGCGACACCGGGGAGCTGTTTTTT. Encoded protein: CASSEYMGDTGELFF. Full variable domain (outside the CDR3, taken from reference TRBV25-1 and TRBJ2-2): EADIYQTPRYLVIGTGKKITLECSQTMGHDKMYWYQQDPGMELHLIHYSYGVNSTEKGDLSSESTVSRIRTEHFPLTLESARPSHTSQYLCASSEYMGDTGELFFGEGSRLTVL.

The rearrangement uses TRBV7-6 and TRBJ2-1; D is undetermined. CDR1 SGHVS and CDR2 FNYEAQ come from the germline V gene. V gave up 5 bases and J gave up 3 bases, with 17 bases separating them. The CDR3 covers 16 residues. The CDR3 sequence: CASSGGGPGNYNEQFF. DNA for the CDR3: TGTGCCAGCAGCGGCGGCGGTCCAGGAAACTACAATGAGCAGTTCTTC.

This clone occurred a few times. In DNA, the CDR3 is TGTGCCAGTAGTTGGACTAGCGGGGATTACAATGAGCAGTTCTTC. Translated: CASSWTSGDYNEQFF. The chain is built from TRBV19 and TRBJ2-1, with 12 bases lining up with TRBD2. In germline, CDR1 is LNHDA, CDR2 SQIVND (reference sequence). This CDR3 has 15 residues. Trimming at V came to 5 bases and at J to 4 bases, leaving 3 bases not matched to a gene.

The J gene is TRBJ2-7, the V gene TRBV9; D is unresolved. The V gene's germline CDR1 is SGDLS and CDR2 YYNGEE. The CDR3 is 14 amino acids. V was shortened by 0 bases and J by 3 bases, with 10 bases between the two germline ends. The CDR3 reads CASSVGGDGYEQYF. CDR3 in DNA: TGTGCCAGCAGCGTAGGAGGAGATGGCTACGAGCAGTACTTC. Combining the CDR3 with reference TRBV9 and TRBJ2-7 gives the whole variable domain DSGVTQTPKHLITATGQRVTLRCSPRSGDLSVYWYQQSLDQGLQFLIQYYNGEERAKGNILERFSAQQFPDLHSELNLSSLELGDSALYFCASSVGGDGYEQYFGPGTRLTVT.

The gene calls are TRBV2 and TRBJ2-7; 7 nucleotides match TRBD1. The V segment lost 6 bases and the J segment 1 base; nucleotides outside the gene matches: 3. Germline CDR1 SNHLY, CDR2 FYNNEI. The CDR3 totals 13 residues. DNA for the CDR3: TGTGCCAGCAGAGGGGACAGATCCTACGAGCAGTACTTC. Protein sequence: CASRGDRSYEQYF. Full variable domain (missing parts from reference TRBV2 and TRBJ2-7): EPEVTQTPSHQVTQMGQEVILRCVPISNHLYFYWYRQILGQKVEFLVSFYNNEISEKSEIFDDQFSVERPDGSNFTLKIRSTKLEDSAMYFCASRGDRSYEQYFGPGTRLTVT.

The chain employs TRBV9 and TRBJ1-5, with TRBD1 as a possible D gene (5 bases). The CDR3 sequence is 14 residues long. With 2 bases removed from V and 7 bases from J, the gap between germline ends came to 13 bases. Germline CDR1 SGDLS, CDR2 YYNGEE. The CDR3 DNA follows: TGTGCCAGCAGCGTCGGCTTGGGGGGACAGCCCCAGCATTTT. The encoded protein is CASSVGLGGQPQHF.

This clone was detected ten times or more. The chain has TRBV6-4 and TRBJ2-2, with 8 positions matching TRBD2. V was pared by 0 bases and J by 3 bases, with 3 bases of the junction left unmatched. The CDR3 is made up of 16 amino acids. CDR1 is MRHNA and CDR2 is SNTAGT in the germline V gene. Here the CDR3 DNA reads TGTGCCAGCAGTGACTCACCAGCGGGAGACACCGGGGAGCTGTTTTTT. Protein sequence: CASSDSPAGDTGELFF.

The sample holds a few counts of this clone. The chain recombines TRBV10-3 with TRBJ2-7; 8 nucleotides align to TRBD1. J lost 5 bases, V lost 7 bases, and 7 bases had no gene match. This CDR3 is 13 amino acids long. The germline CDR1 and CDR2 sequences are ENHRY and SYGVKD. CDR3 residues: CAINGQGLHEQYF. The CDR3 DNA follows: TGTGCCATCAATGGACAGGGACTGCACGAGCAGTACTTC.

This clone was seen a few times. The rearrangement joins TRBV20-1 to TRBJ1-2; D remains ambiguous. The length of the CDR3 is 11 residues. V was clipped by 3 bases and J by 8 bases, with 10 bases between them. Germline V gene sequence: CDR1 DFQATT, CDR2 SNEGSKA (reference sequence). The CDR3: CSASRAVGYTF. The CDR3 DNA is TGCAGTGCTAGTCGGGCAGTCGGCTACACCTTC.

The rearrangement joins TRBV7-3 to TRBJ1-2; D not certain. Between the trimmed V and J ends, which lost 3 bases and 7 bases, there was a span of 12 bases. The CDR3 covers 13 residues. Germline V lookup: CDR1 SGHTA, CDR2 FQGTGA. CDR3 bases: TGTGCCAGCAGCTTGAGAGGGCAAGGTGGCTACACCTTC. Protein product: CASSLRGQGGYTF.

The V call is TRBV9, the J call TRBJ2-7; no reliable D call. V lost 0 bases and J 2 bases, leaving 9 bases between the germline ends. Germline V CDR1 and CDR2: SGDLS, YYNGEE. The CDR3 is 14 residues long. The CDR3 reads CASSVGQVAYEQYF. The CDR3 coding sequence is TGTGCCAGCAGCGTAGGACAAGTGGCCTACGAGCAGTACTTC. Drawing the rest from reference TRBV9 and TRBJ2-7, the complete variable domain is DSGVTQTPKHLITATGQRVTLRCSPRSGDLSVYWYQQSLDQGLQFLIQYYNGEERAKGNILERFSAQQFPDLHSELNLSSLELGDSALYFCASSVGQVAYEQYFGPGTRLTVT.

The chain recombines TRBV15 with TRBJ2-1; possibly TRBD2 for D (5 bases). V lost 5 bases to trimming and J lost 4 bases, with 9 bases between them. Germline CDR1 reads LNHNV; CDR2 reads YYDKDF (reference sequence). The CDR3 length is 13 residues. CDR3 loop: CATSWGVYNEQFF. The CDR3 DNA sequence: TGTGCCACCAGCTGGGGAGTTTACAATGAGCAGTTCTTC.

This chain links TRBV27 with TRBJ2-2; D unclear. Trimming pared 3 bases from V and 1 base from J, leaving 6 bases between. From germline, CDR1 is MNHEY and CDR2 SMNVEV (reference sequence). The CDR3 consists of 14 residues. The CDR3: CASSFTRNTGELFF. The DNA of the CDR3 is TGTGCCAGCAGTTTTACAAGGAACACCGGGGAGCTGTTTTTT.

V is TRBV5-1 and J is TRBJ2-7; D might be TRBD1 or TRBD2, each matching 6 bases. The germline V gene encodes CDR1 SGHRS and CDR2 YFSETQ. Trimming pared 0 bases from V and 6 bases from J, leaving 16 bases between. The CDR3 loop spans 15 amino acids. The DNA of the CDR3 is TGCGCCAGCAGCTTGGGAGGGAGTAGGGGGGTCGAGCAGTACTTC. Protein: CASSLGGSRGVEQYF.

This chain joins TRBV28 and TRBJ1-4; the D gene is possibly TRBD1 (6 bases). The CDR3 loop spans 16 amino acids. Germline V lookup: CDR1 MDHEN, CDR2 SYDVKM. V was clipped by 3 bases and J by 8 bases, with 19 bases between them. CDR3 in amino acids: CASSLPQGRGNEKLFF. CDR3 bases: TGTGCCAGCAGTTTGCCCCAGGGCAGGGGAAACGAAAAACTGTTTTTT.